These 20 T cell receptor beta chains came from one sample sequenced in a study of control samples from healthy donors and cancer patients. Assay: immunoSEQ multiplex PCR; the TCRdb copy retains only in-frame clones and omits some. The repertoire holds tens of thousands of clones, with 85% to 90% as singletons. Specimen: PBMCs. The receptors stem from a woman in her 50s with colorectal cancer.

V and J are TRBV16 and TRBJ1-2; D gene uncertain. Germline assignment: CDR1 KGHSY and CDR2 FQNENV. The ends were cut back, 0 bases at V and 0 bases at J, with 8 bases in the middle. CDR3 length: 15 amino acids. CDR3 loop: CASSQSSAANYGYTF. As DNA, the CDR3 is TGTGCCAGCAGCCAATCAAGCGCAGCTAACTATGGCTACACCTTC.

The V gene is TRBV2, the J gene TRBJ2-1; 7 bases match TRBD1. Germline V gene data show CDR1 as SNHLY and CDR2 as FYNNEI. This CDR3 is 15 amino acids long. V lost 8 bases and J lost 4; bases outside the gene matches: 11. The CDR3, as DNA: TGTGCCAGCTTACGGGACAGTGGTACTTACAATGAGCAGTTCTTC. Translating gives CASLRDSGTYNEQFF.

V usage is TRBV5-5 and J usage is TRBJ1-4; D gene ambiguous. The germline V and J ends were trimmed by 0 bases and 7 bases, with 13 bases remaining between them. The CDR3 extends over 15 amino acids. Germline values: CDR1 SGHKS, CDR2 YYEKEE (reference sequence). The DNA of the CDR3 is TGTGCCAGCAGCTTGGGTCAGTCCCTCGGTGAAAAACTGTTTTTT. It translates to CASSLGQSLGEKLFF. The variable domain in full, with the rest retrieved from reference TRBV5-5 and TRBJ1-4, is DAGVTQSPTHLIKTRGQQVTLRCSPISGHKSVSWYQQVLGQGPQFIFQYYEKEERGRGNFPDRFSARQFPNYSSELNVNALLLGDSALYLCASSLGQSLGEKLFFGSGTQLSVL.

V and J are TRBV3-1 (or the pseudogene TRBV3-2) and TRBJ1-2; D is ambiguous. Trimming pared 2 bases from V and 7 bases from J, leaving 11 bases between. The CDR3 contains 13 residues. Germline CDR1 is LGHDT and CDR2 is YNNKEL (reference sequence). The CDR3 sequence is CASSQSRVFGYTF. The CDR3 coding sequence is TGTGCCAGCAGCCAATCGCGGGTTTTTGGCTACACCTTC.

The chain links TRBV12-3 or TRBV12-4 to TRBJ1-1; D is possibly TRBD1 (6 bases). The CDR3 spans 11 residues. V lost 5 bases, J lost 10 bases, and 11 bases lay in between. CDR3 loop: CASSTQGVAFF. As DNA, the CDR3 is TGTGCCAGCAGTACACAGGGTGTAGCTTTCTTT.

The V gene is TRBV6-5, the J gene TRBJ1-2; a possible D gene is TRBD1 (5 bases). The CDR3 sequence is 15 residues long. Trimming pared 5 bases from V and 7 bases from J, leaving 20 bases between. Per germline, CDR1 MNHEY and CDR2 SVGAGI. The CDR3 sequence: CASSPVTAGGGGYTF. CDR3 DNA sequence: TGTGCCAGCAGTCCCGTGACGGCCGGGGGAGGTGGCTACACCTTC.

This clone has only one observation. V and J are TRBV7-2 and TRBJ1-1; D gene unclear. Per the germline V gene, CDR1 is SGHTA and CDR2 is FQGNSA. The CDR3 is made up of 17 amino acids. Trimming removed 0 bases at V and 1 base at J, with 15 bases between. CDR3 nucleotide sequence: TGTGCCAGCAGCTTAGCCCTCTTGGGTGTCCAGAACACTGAAGCTTTCTTT. This codes for CASSLALLGVQNTEAFF.

The V and J genes are TRBV7-2 and TRBJ2-2, with a tentative D call TRBD1 (5 bases). V lost 6 bases and J lost 0, with 11 bases in between. Germline CDR1 and CDR2: SGHTA and FQGNSA. This CDR3 is 15 amino acids long. The chain's CDR3 is CASSRGLANTGELFF. CDR3 bases: TGTGCCAGCAGTAGGGGTCTCGCGAACACCGGGGAGCTGTTTTTT.

The sample holds one count of this clone. The chain has TRBV2 and TRBJ1-2; the match to TRBD1 covers 11 bases. With 6 bases clipped from V and 7 bases from J, the junction kept 7 bases outside the gene matches. CDR3 size: 14 residues. Germline V gives CDR1 SNHLY, CDR2 FYNNEI. The chain's CDR3 is CASRERTGGGGYTF. For the CDR3, the DNA is TGTGCCAGCAGGGAAAGGACAGGGGGCGGTGGCTACACCTTC.

This sequence joins TRBV6-2 or TRBV6-3 and TRBJ1-4, with D perhaps matching TRBD1 (6 bases). The V end was cut by 2 bases, the J end by 8 bases, with 15 bases between. The CDR3 loop spans 15 amino acids. Germline V gene sequence: CDR1 MNHEY, CDR2 SVGEGT. The CDR3, as DNA: TGTGCCAGCAGTTACCATCCGGACAGTTCCGAAAAACTGTTTTTT. It codes for CASSYHPDSSEKLFF.

This clone appeared once. This chain joins TRBV19 and TRBJ1-1; 7 positions agree with TRBD1. This CDR3 comprises 15 residues. Per the germline V gene, CDR1 is LNHDA and CDR2 is SQIVND (reference sequence). The V segment lost 5 bases and the J segment 5 bases; nucleotides outside the gene matches: 11. The CDR3 DNA is TGTGCCAGTAGTCCATCCGACAGGGAGACGACTGAAGCTTTCTTT. Translating gives CASSPSDRETTEAFF. The complete variable domain, with remaining parts taken from reference TRBV19 and TRBJ1-1, reads DGGITQSPKYLFRKEGQNVTLSCEQNLNHDAMYWYRQDPGQGLRLIYYSQIVNDFQKGDIAEGYSVSREKKESFPLTVTSAQKNPTAFYLCASSPSDRETTEAFFGQGTRLTVV.

The chain recombines TRBV18 with TRBJ2-3, with TRBD1 identical over 8 bases. CDR1 and CDR2 (germline): KGHSH, LQKENI. The V segment lost 5 bases and the J segment 3 bases; nucleotides outside the gene matches: 7. This CDR3 region has 15 residues. As DNA, the CDR3 is TGTGCCAGCTCAAGGGACAGGCTCCATACAGATACGCAGTATTTT. This sequence encodes CASSRDRLHTDTQYF.

J is TRBJ1-2 and V is TRBV14; D perhaps matches TRBD1 (6 bases). CDR1 SGHDN and CDR2 FVKESK come from the germline V gene. CDR3 length: 13 residues. The V end was cut by 4 bases, the J end by 5 bases, with 11 bases between. In DNA, the CDR3 is TGTGCCAGCAGCCCCGGACAGAATTATGGCTACACCTTC. This encodes CASSPGQNYGYTF.

Note on this clone: A read error may produce the germline difference seen at one junction end. This rearrangement joins TRBV7-9 to TRBJ1-2; tentative D call: TRBD1 (6 bases). The germline V gene has CDR1 SEHNR and CDR2 FQNEAQ (reference sequence). This CDR3 is 13 amino acids long. CDR3 sequence reads: CASSSRQDIGGTF. CDR3 bases: TGTGCCAGCAGCTCCCGACAGGATATTGGGGGAACATTC.

The J gene is TRBJ2-3, the V gene TRBV7-7, with D possibly TRBD2 on 7 matching bases. Per the germline V gene, CDR1 is SSHAT and CDR2 is FNYEAQ (reference sequence). This CDR3 has 15 residues. V gave up 3 bases and J gave up 4 bases, with 14 bases separating them. For the CDR3, the DNA is TGTGCCAGCAGCTTGAACGGGGGGCAAGCAGATACGCAGTATTTT. Translated, it gives CASSLNGGQADTQYF.

The chain links TRBV7-2 to TRBJ2-7; a weak D match, TRBD1 (6 bases). Germline V gives CDR1 SGHTA, CDR2 FQGNSA. The CDR3 consists of 13 residues. Trimming removed 0 bases at V and 6 bases at J, with 9 bases between. The CDR3 reads CASSLASGAEQYV. CDR3 DNA sequence: TGTGCCAGCAGCTTAGCTTCAGGGGCCGAGCAGTACGTC.

The V gene is TRBV6-5, the J gene TRBJ2-7, with 12 bases that match TRBD2. Unmatched junction bases numbered 2, after V lost 4 bases and J lost 1 base. This CDR3 comprises 15 residues. Germline CDR1 and CDR2: MNHEY and SVGAGI. CDR3 bases: TGTGCCAGCAGTTTGACTAGCGGGGGATCCTACGAGCAGTACGTC. Protein sequence: CASSLTSGGSYEQYV.

The rearrangement links TRBV5-1 to TRBJ1-1, with 12 bases aligning to TRBD1. V was clipped by 4 bases and J by 5 bases; unmatched bases: 9. In germline, CDR1 is SGHRS, CDR2 YFSETQ. This CDR3 comprises 16 residues. The CDR3 sequence: CASSAGTGGAWTEAFF. The CDR3 DNA sequence: TGCGCCAGCAGCGCCGGGACAGGGGGCGCTTGGACTGAAGCTTTCTTT.

This chain links TRBV19 with TRBJ1-5; the match to TRBD1 covers 10 bases. Germline-derived CDR1 and CDR2 are LNHDA and SQIVND (reference sequence). The ends lost 6 bases at V and 5 bases at J; junction bases unmatched: 10. This CDR3 is 16 amino acids long. The CDR3 bases are TGTGCCAGTAGCCCCAGTCCCGGGACAGGGGATCAGCCCCAGCATTTT. It yields the protein CASSPSPGTGDQPQHF.

This clone has just a few counts. The CDR3: CASSEADPYSRPQHF. The CDR3 DNA sequence: TGTGCCAGCAGTGAAGCGGATCCCTACTCGAGGCCCCAGCATTTT. The chain is built from TRBV6-1 and TRBJ1-5, with unresolved D. Germline V gene lookup returns CDR1 MNHNS and CDR2 SASEGT. The CDR3 is 15 residues long. V was cut by 0 bases and J by 9 bases, with 15 bases left in between.